This T cell receptor (beta chain) was recovered during a study of post-analysis software for immune sequencing data (dated by TCRdb to about 2015). Some background on the complete study: Recorded disease courses included relapsing-remitting, secondary progressive and progressive-relapsing multiple sclerosis, with some patients lacking subtype annotation. The patient repertoires were set against under 13 previously published healthy control repertoires from donors whose ages ranged from roughly 6 to 26 years. A subset of samples was prepared in parallel using single-end sample barcoding, then pooled and co-amplified after Illumina adapter ligation. Study-wide conclusions, independent of this receptor: Significantly higher frequencies in patients than in controls were found for roughly 5 TRBV segments, including TRBV5-6, TRBV5-1 and TRBV20-1. Direct clustering with F measure showed strong co-clustering of samples prepared in the same batch, prompting a batch-effect correction. The control group was slightly older than the multiple sclerosis patient group. Significantly lower normalized Chao1 diversity was found in multiple sclerosis patients than in controls, suggesting substantial peripheral T-cell clonal expansion.

The library was obtained by PCR. The instrument given in TCRdb is Illumina HiSeq 2500. To reduce PCR and sequencing biases, unique molecular identifiers were built into the TCR beta cDNA libraries. Per 1 to 10 million input T cells, 500,000 or so cDNA molecules were obtained, such that each molecule approximated one T cell. The patient libraries were prepared and sequenced with the same protocol used for the earlier healthy control dataset. Within a given batch, samples were prepared together, multiplexed and sequenced on the same HiSeq lane. The paper's data handling went like this. MIGEC was used to process the raw barcoded reads, and molecular identifier groups with only a single read were discarded before consensus assembly and CDR3 extraction. VDJtools was used for post-analysis of the clonotype tables, and diversity was normalized by down-sampling every dataset to the size of the smallest sample. In repertoire overlap clustering, CDR3 amino acid sequences, but not nucleotide sequences, were matched to correct batch-related cross-sample contamination. TCRdb's own reprocessing of the public reads used fastp at Q25 and MiXCR and kept productive beta chains. Here each entry gathers all rows of one CDR3 protein and keeps the most common genes and DNA. The V and J calls reflect TCRdb's pipeline rather than the authors' work. A total of about 770,000 distinct CDR3 sequences appear in this sample, more than 45% of them only once. The leading ten clones occupy roughly 5% of the sample.

V is reduced by 0 bases and J by 5 bases, leaving a spacing of 16 bases between them. CDR1 and CDR2 were assigned from the germline V gene as MNHEY and SVGAGI. From the cysteine through the phenylalanine, the CDR3 covers 16 amino acids. The sequence is cut down to CDR3 DNA, 48 bases in frame from base 1. To demonstrate the VDJtools post-analysis software, TCR beta repertoires were profiled from the peripheral blood of some 12 young patients with multiple sclerosis. Multiple sclerosis patients were children and adolescents aged about 6 to 15 years. About this clonotype itself: It lacks a known antigen. No base-level quality is on record; no much larger clone is a single base apart.

Here the chain combines TRBV6-5 and TRBJ2-5; the D gene is not confidently resolved. Specimen: blood. This receptor was obtained from a girl under 18 with multiple sclerosis. The CDR3 protein is CASSYSRLLGAETQYF. The DNA sequence reads TGTGCCAGCAGTTACTCGAGGCTGTTAGGAGCGGAGACCCAGTACTTC.